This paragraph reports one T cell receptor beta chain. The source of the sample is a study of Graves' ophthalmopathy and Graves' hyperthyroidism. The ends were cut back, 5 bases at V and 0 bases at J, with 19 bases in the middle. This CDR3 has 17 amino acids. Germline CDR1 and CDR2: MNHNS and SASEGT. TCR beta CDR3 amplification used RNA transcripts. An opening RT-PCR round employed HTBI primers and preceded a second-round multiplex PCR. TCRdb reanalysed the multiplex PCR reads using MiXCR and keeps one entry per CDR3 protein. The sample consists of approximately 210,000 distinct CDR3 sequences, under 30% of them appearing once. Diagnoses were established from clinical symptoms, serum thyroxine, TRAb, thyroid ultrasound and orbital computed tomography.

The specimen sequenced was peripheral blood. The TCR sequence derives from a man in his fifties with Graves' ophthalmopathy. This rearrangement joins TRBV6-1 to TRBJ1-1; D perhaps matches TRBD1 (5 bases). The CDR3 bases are TGTGCCAGCAGTACACTACCCGGGGGGGAACTGAACACTGAAGCTTTCTTT. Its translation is CASSTLPGGELNTEAFF.